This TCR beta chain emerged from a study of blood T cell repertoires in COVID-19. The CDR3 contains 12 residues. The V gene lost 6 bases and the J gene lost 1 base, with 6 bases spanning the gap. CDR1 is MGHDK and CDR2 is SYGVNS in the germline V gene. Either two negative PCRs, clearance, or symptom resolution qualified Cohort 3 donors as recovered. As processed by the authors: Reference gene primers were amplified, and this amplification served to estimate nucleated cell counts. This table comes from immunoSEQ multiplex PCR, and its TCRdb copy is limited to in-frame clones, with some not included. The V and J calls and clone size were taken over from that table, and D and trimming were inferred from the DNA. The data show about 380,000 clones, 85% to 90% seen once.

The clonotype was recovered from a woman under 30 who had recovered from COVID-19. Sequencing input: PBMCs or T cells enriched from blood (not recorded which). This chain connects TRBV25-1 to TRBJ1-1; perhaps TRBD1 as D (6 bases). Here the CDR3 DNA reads TGTGCCAGCAGACAGGGGAACACTGAAGCTTTCTTT. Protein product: CASRQGNTEAFF.